This T cell receptor (beta chain) comes out of a study of early T cells in non-severe SARS-CoV-2 infection. Across the study: Investigators sequenced bulk RNA drawn from unsorted whole blood, and chains remained unpaired.

TCRdb recomputed calls from the 5' RACE reads with MiXCR, one row per CDR3 protein. Of fewer than 120,000 distinct CDR3 sequences in the sample, approximately 12% were seen once. This CDR3 is 13 amino acids long. Germline-derived CDR1 and CDR2 are SEHNR and FQNEAQ (reference sequence). The V end was cut by 3 bases, the J end by 1 base, with 6 bases between. This clonotype has at least ten counts. The TCR sequence derives from an adult who was a healthcare worker with PCR-confirmed SARS-CoV-2 infection or an uninfected control (not recorded which). The chain links TRBV7-9 to TRBJ1-1, with D uncertain. The sample was whole blood, taken at baseline. CDR3 amino acids: CASSFSENTEAFF. CDR3 in DNA: TGTGCCAGCAGCTTCTCAGAGAACACTGAAGCTTTCTTT.